This T cell receptor (beta chain) was found in a study of tissue T cells after allogeneic stem cell transplantation. Germline assignment: CDR1 MNHEY and CDR2 SVGEGT. The CDR3 totals 19 residues. For this clone: Its specificity is unknown. An end of the junction differs from the germline gene, which may be a read error.

Points from the study as a whole: Within patients, tissue anatomy strongly shaped TCR repertoire composition.

Steroid-refractory graft-versus-host disease after allogeneic hematopoietic cell transplant qualified adults for prospective research-autopsy enrollment. Sequencing of TCRbeta CDR3 at survey depth gave sequences and template counts. The repertoire was sequenced with immunoSEQ multiplex PCR; TCRdb's copy has only in-frame clones and lacks some. The sample yields 1,500 to 2,000 clones, approximately 80% seen once. The sequence was obtained from a male patient between 35 and 75 years old with steroid-refractory graft-versus-host disease after an allogeneic stem cell transplant. Some T cells could come from the graft donor. The sample was colon tissue, taken at autopsy. The chain links TRBV6-2 or TRBV6-3 to TRBJ2-5; TRBD2 matches 11 bases. CDR3 coding DNA: TGTGCCAGCACTTACCCCACTAGCGGGGGCCCTACCAACCAAGAGACCCAGTACTTC. It yields the protein CASTYPTSGGPTNQETQYF.